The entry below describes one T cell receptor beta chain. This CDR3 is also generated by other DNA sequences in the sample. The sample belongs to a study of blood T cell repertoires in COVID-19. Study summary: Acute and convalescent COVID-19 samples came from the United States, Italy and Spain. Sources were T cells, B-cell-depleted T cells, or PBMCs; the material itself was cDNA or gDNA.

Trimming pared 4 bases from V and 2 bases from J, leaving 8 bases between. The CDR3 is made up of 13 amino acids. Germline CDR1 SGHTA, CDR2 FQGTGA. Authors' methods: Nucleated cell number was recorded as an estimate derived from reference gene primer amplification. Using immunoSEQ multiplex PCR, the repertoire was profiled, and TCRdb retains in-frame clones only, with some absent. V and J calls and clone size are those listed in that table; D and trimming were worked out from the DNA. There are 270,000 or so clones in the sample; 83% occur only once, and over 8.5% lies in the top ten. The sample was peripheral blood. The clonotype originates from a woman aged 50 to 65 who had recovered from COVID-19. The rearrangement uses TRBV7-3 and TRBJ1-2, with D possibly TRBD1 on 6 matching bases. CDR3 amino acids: CASSSGQNYGYTF. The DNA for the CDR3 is TGTGCCAGCAGCTCTGGACAGAACTATGGCTACACCTTC.